Shown below are 2 T cell receptor beta chains from a single sample sequenced in a study of T cell responses to AZD1222 COVID-19 vaccine. Sequenced by immunoSEQ multiplex PCR; TCRdb stores in-frame clones only, minus some. The sample lists about 160,000 clones; 91% were seen once. The material was peripheral blood, obtained on day 0 of AZD1222 vaccination. These receptors came from an adult in good health.

The chain employs TRBV7-8 and TRBJ2-7; D may be TRBD1 or TRBD2 (5 bases each). V was shortened by 5 bases and J by 6 bases, with 14 bases between the two germline ends. The CDR3 runs 13 residues. Per germline, CDR1 SGHVS and CDR2 FQNEAQ. Here the CDR3 reads CASSRDGGSEQYF. The CDR3, as DNA: TGTGCCAGCAGCCGGGACGGTGGAAGCGAGCAGTACTTC.

This chain joins TRBV7-2 and TRBJ1-6, with a possible D match to TRBD1 (6 bases). The germline V gene has CDR1 SGHTA and CDR2 FQGNSA. CDR3 size: 12 residues. V lost 3 bases to trimming and J lost 15 bases, with 12 bases between them. In DNA, the CDR3 is TGTGCCAGCAGCTTGGAGACAGGCCACCTCCACTTT. This encodes CASSLETGHLHF.